Detailed here is one T cell receptor (beta chain). Trimming pared 0 bases from V and 3 bases from J, leaving 6 bases between. The germline CDR1 and CDR2 sequences are SGDLS and YYNGEE. The CDR3 runs to 13 residues. Profiling relied on immunoSEQ multiplex PCR, and the TCRdb table lists in-frame clones only, not all of them. The sample contains about 210,000 clones, roughly nine tenths of which appear only once. The sample is drawn from a study of blood T cell repertoires in COVID-19. The V gene is TRBV9, the J gene TRBJ1-2; D remains ambiguous. The receptor was isolated from a woman in her thirties or forties in a cohort exposed to, infected with or recovered from COVID-19 (not recorded which). The source material was PBMCs or T cells enriched from blood (not recorded which). In DNA, the CDR3 is TGTGCCAGCAGCGTAGGGAGAGACTATGGCTACACCTTC. As protein: CASSVGRDYGYTF.